This record looks at one TCR beta chain sequence and its context. This sample is drawn from a study of cytomegalovirus exposure and HLA in healthy donors. The PCR used 60 Vbeta and 13 Jbeta primers. TCRdb keeps only in-frame clones here, not all; method: immunoSEQ multiplex PCR. The sample records 130,000 to 150,000 clones, just under 85% being singletons. The germline V gene has CDR1 SGDLS and CDR2 YYNGEE. V lost 2 bases, J lost 0 bases, and 4 bases stayed unmatched. The CDR3 contains 15 residues. The chain uses TRBV9 and TRBJ2-5, with 7 positions matching TRBD2. The sample was PBMCs. The sequence was collected from a middle-aged man in good health and CMV-seropositive. The DNA for the CDR3 is TGTGCCAGCAGCGTGGGGGGGACTAACCAAGAGACCCAGTACTTC. Translation: CASSVGGTNQETQYF.